The rows below give T cell receptor beta chains drawn from one sample of a study of T cell repertoires in cytomegalovirus infection. TCRdb itself ran the reads through MiXCR, one entry per CDR3 protein. In the table there are around 750,000 distinct CDR3 sequences, over 25% of which are singletons. The antigens of these receptors remain unknown. The source material was cultured CD8+ T cells from PBMCs, sampled from culture after CMV antigen stimulation. The receptors were gathered from a human donor in good health (CMV status not recorded). Some clones in this sample may be carry-over from other donors' samples. Each CDR3 is given with its conserved first and last residue. A D gene is named only where the DNA matches it firmly.

V,D,CDR3
TRBV6-5,TRBD2,CASSYMREPITQYF
TRBV27,NA,CASSLRRGGEKLFF
TRBV12-3/TRBV12-4,NA,CASGTRTLQKGYGYTF
TRBV19,NA,CASAMRGDGYTF
TRBV6-1,NA,CASSAAATSYEQYF
TRBV27,TRBD1,CASNPSGTGNEQYF
TRBV10-3,TRBD1,CAISRTGVEETQYF
TRBV9,TRBD1,CVSSPRQGVNTEAFF
TRBV7-7,NA,CASSEDLANTGELFF
TRBV6-4,TRBD2,CASNRRLKGLAGVETQYF
TRBV19,NA,CASSFLDDQPQHF
TRBV7-6,NA,CASSPRTDTDTQYF
TRBV7-9,TRBD1,CASSTGQGPNYGYTF
TRBV4-3,NA,CASSQVVNYLGDTEAFF
TRBV15,NA,CATSREGYTGELFF
TRBV19,NA,CASKPGGSRNQPQHF
TRBV19,NA,CASSPGQRNTGELFF
TRBV9,TRBD2,CASSDSGGVSYNEQFF
TRBV6-2/TRBV6-3,TRBD2,CASSQTGRGLAVLQETQYF
TRBV2,TRBD1,CASTGWGDRGDTEAFF
TRBV6-5,NA,CASSYSTESLTSPLHF
TRBV28,NA,CATLGAGRTDTQYF
TRBV6-1,NA,CASSEWGETQYF
TRBV4-1,NA,CASSQTHSNQPQHF
TRBV27,NA,CVSSPVRGSGGYTF
TRBV14,NA,CASSPWGSGIEGYTF
TRBV12-3/TRBV12-4,NA,CASSPTGIDEQYF
TRBV10-3,NA,CAIRDTRDTIYF
TRBV7-9,NA,CASSLDRVIVEAFF
TRBV7-9,NA,CASSPPGGHETQYF
TRBV6-1,NA,CASSVGRREKLFF
TRBV12-3/TRBV12-4,TRBD2,CASGGTSGLGYNEQFF
TRBV28,NA,CASSGARGETQYF
TRBV6-2/TRBV6-3,NA,CASSYFDPGTVSYNEQFF
TRBV7-6,NA,CASSLGAKSGANVLTF
TRBV20-1,TRBD1,CSALTLTGLDSPLHF
TRBV19,NA,CASTRGGTQPQHF
TRBV6-2/TRBV6-3,TRBD1,CASTSIVATLGPQGRSNNEQFF
TRBV20-1,TRBD1,CSAWTGGRGSPLHF
TRBV19,TRBD1,CASSPNGQGVYGYTF
TRBV5-4,TRBD1,CASSSGQPLNEQFF
TRBV11-2,TRBD1,CASSYGTGDQETQYF
TRBV7-9,NA,CASSPVYSNPSSGANVLTF
TRBV7-6,NA,CASRGSNTGELFF
TRBV2,NA,CASGDSTNTGELFF
TRBV7-6,NA,CASSGDTDCGYTF
TRBV29-1,TRBD1,CSVVGQGARYEQYF
TRBV20-1,TRBD2,CSAPGQGLAGGVNEQFF
TRBV4-2,TRBD1,CASSEEGDSLAKNIQYF
TRBV6-1,NA,CASLGAGGTEAFF
TRBV4-1,NA,CASSQVVTNEKLFF
TRBV7-7,NA,CASSPRGGPGGELFF
TRBV6-5,NA,CASTPPGEYNEQFF
TRBV7-2,NA,CASSLAGGEPPRGQFF
TRBV6-5,TRBD1,CASSPPDRGYGYTF
TRBV10-3,TRBD1,CAISGTGVGYGYTF
TRBV6-2/TRBV6-3,TRBD2,CASSYSIAGNADTQYF